The clone carrying this TCR beta chain was detected only a few times. Its target is unknown. Healthy bone marrow donors supplied every sample. Amplification used 60 Vbeta primers and 13 Jbeta primers. Some clones are missing from TCRdb's copy, which holds only in-frame ones; the method was immunoSEQ multiplex PCR. Among under 200,000 clones listed, 80% to 90% were seen once. The data are from a study of cytomegalovirus exposure and HLA in healthy donors. Study in general: From HLA-typed donors, an early data release held some 91 million unique TCRs. Regarding the study as a whole: The productive fraction for most TCR beta V segments was about 87% or about 30% in an earlier analysis. While the bulk of TCR sequences proved rare, some public TCRs turned up in many donors.

Trimming left V 6 bases short and J 5 bases short, with 19 bases between. Per the germline V gene, CDR1 is SGHTA and CDR2 is FQGNSA. The CDR3 totals 15 residues. The origin of this receptor is a woman between 50 and 59 years old in good health and CMV-seronegative. The chain joins TRBV7-2 to TRBJ1-1, with D perhaps TRBD1 (6 bases). Sequencing used PBMCs. CDR3 in amino acids: CASSSKGVTMTEAFF. The CDR3 bases are TGTGCCAGCAGTAGTAAGGGGGTAACGATGACTGAAGCTTTCTTT. Complete variable domain (other parts from reference TRBV7-2 and TRBJ1-1): GAGVSQSPSNKVTEKGKDVELRCDPISGHTALYWYRQSLGQGLEFLIYFQGNSAPDKSGLPSDRFSAERTGGSVSTLTIQRTQQEDSAVYLCASSSKGVTMTEAFFGQGTRLTVV.